One and the same sample provided the 17 T cell receptor beta chains below, sequenced in a study of shared clonotypes between healthy human individuals. TCRdb keeps only in-frame clones here, not all; method: immunoSEQ multiplex PCR. The data hold about 2 million clones, with 85% to 95% observed a single time. Sequencing was done on a sample of naive CD4+ T cells sorted from blood. Subset denoted: CD45RA+ positively selected. These TCRs come from a man in his late teens or twenties in good health.

The CDR3 DNA is TGCGCCAGCAGCCAGTCCCGGGCCCCCTCCGCGGGTGCGTACGAGCAGTACTTC. It encodes CASSQSRAPSAGAYEQYF. The J gene is TRBJ2-7, the V gene TRBV5-1; TRBD2 might be the D (5 bases). The V gene lost 4 bases and the J gene lost 4 bases, with 27 bases spanning the gap. The germline gives CDR1 SGHRS, CDR2 YFSETQ. The CDR3 has 18 residues.

The V and J genes are TRBV12-5 and TRBJ2-7; 11 bases map to TRBD1. Unmatched junction bases numbered 13, after V lost 3 bases and J lost 0 bases. The CDR3 runs 19 residues. Germline loops: CDR1 LGHNT, CDR2 FRNRAP. CDR3 amino acids: CASGFSGTGGTISSYEQYF. CDR3 coding DNA: TGTGCTAGTGGTTTCTCCGGGACAGGGGGGACTATCAGCTCCTACGAGCAGTACTTC.

The chain has TRBV4-1 and TRBJ1-3; D unclear. Trimming pared 1 base from V and 3 bases from J, leaving 10 bases between. Germline CDR1 and CDR2: MGHRA and YSYEKL. CDR3 length: 15 amino acids. The CDR3 here is CASSQVSGVGNTIYF. In nucleotides, the CDR3 is TGCGCCAGCAGCCAAGTTTCTGGGGTTGGAAACACCATATATTTT.

The V gene is TRBV10-3, the J gene TRBJ1-4; no definite D call. V was pared by 0 bases and J by 7 bases, with 12 bases between. This CDR3 region has 15 residues. The V gene's germline CDR1 is ENHRY and CDR2 SYGVKD. CDR3 loop: CAISESAGMGEKLFF. The CDR3 region has the DNA TGTGCCATCAGTGAGTCAGCCGGGATGGGTGAAAAACTGTTTTTT.

The CDR3 loop reads CASSPNSGGAYEQYF. The DNA of the CDR3 is TGTGCCAGCTCCCCTAATAGCGGGGGGGCCTACGAGCAGTACTTC. The chain recombines TRBV18 with TRBJ2-7; 11 nucleotides align to TRBD2. This CDR3 spans 15 amino acids. CDR1 KGHSH and CDR2 LQKENI come from the germline V gene. The ends lost 6 bases at V and 2 bases at J; junction bases unmatched: 6.

The CDR3 region is CASSLLPYGADEQFF. The CDR3 coding sequence is TGTGCCAGCAGCTTACTGCCCTACGGGGCCGATGAGCAGTTCTTC. V usage is TRBV7-2 and J usage is TRBJ2-1; the D call may be TRBD1 or TRBD2 (5 bases each). Trimming removed 2 bases from V and 8 bases from J, with 16 bases in between. Germline loops: CDR1 SGHTA, CDR2 FQGNSA. The CDR3 is 15 residues long. Full variable domain (rest looked up from reference TRBV7-2 and TRBJ2-1): GAGVSQSPSNKVTEKGKDVELRCDPISGHTALYWYRQSLGQGLEFLIYFQGNSAPDKSGLPSDRFSAERTGGSVSTLTIQRTQQEDSAVYLCASSLLPYGADEQFFGPGTRLTVL.

This clone was seen just once. This chain links TRBV9 with TRBJ2-2; TRBD1 might be the D (6 bases). Trimming left V 0 bases short and J 4 bases short, with 13 bases between. Germline lookup yields CDR1 SGDLS and CDR2 YYNGEE. The CDR3 has 16 amino acids. The CDR3 nucleotides are TGTGCCAGCAGCGTAGGCCAGGGGTTGGGCACCGGGGAGCTGTTTTTT. Amino acid sequence: CASSVGQGLGTGELFF.

This clone was recorded once. J is TRBJ2-2 and V is TRBV7-2; the D is unclear. V lost 3 bases and J lost 5, with 10 bases in between. This CDR3 has 14 amino acids. The germline CDR1 and CDR2 sequences are SGHTA and FQGNSA. The CDR3 reads CASSFSKGTGELFF. The CDR3, as DNA: TGTGCCAGCAGCTTTAGTAAGGGAACCGGGGAGCTGTTTTTT.

This clone was seen just once. The chain combines TRBV2 with TRBJ2-1; 7 bases line up with TRBD2. The CDR3 extends over 15 amino acids. Trimming removed 6 bases from V and 2 bases from J; junction bases left unmatched: 7. Germline V lookup: CDR1 SNHLY, CDR2 FYNNEI. This chain's CDR3 is CASRGTIVPYNEQFF. The DNA of the CDR3 is TGTGCCAGCAGAGGGACTATAGTCCCCTACAATGAGCAGTTCTTC.

This clone was seen once. The V and J genes are TRBV18 and TRBJ2-5; 7 nucleotides line up with TRBD1. The length of the CDR3 is 17 residues. Germline CDR1 reads KGHSH; CDR2 reads LQKENI. V shed 3 bases, J shed 5 bases, and the junction held 15 bases outside the gene matches. In nucleotides, the CDR3 is TGTGCCAGCTCACCCCGACAGGGCCAGGGTTTAGAGGAGACCCAGTACTTC. This sequence encodes CASSPRQGQGLEETQYF.

J is TRBJ2-2 and V is TRBV7-2, with a possible D match to TRBD2 (6 bases). The CDR3 extends over 16 amino acids. Trimming shortened V by 2 bases and J by 5 bases, and 15 bases separated the two germline ends. Germline CDR1 SGHTA, CDR2 FQGNSA. The CDR3: CASSLHGSGSTGELFF. The DNA for the CDR3 is TGTGCCAGCAGCTTACACGGTAGCGGTTCTACCGGGGAGCTGTTTTTT.

This sequence joins TRBV7-2 and TRBJ1-2; D gene uncertain. V was shortened by 5 bases and J by 1 base, with 14 bases between the two germline ends. The CDR3 is 15 amino acids. Germline V lookup: CDR1 SGHTA, CDR2 FQGNSA. CDR3 sequence: CASSPRAVLNYGYTF. The CDR3 nucleotides read TGTGCCAGCAGCCCCCGGGCAGTTCTTAACTATGGCTACACCTTC.

The chain carries TRBV7-2 and TRBJ1-1; 8 bases line up with TRBD1. Germline loops: CDR1 SGHTA, CDR2 FQGNSA. V gave up 3 bases and J gave up 5 bases; unmatched junction bases: 8. This CDR3 has 15 amino acids. The CDR3 bases are TGTGCCAGCAGCTTCATCGGACAGGGAGGTACTGAAGCTTTCTTT. Its protein is CASSFIGQGGTEAFF.

This chain links TRBV7-2 with TRBJ2-4; D is unresolved. Germline-derived CDR1 and CDR2 are SGHTA and FQGNSA. V lost 5 bases, J lost 8 bases, and 13 bases lay in between. The CDR3 contains 13 residues. The CDR3 sequence: CASSRLTRDIQYF. For the CDR3, the DNA is TGTGCCAGCAGCCGACTGACAAGGGACATTCAGTACTTC.

The gene calls are TRBV4-1 and TRBJ2-3; TRBD1 is a possible D gene (5 bases). Germline values: CDR1 MGHRA, CDR2 YSYEKL. Trimming left V 0 bases short and J 4 bases short, with 5 bases between. The CDR3 sequence is 13 residues long. CDR3 sequence: CASSQEGADTQYF. In nucleotides, the CDR3 is TGCGCCAGCAGCCAAGAAGGGGCAGATACGCAGTATTTT.

The rearrangement links TRBV2 to TRBJ1-5; D remains unclear. Germline V lookup: CDR1 SNHLY, CDR2 FYNNEI. Trimming removed 4 bases at V and 7 bases at J, with 17 bases between. The CDR3 consists of 15 residues. The CDR3 region is CASSAPGREYQPQHF. CDR3 bases: TGTGCCAGCAGTGCCCCGGGGAGGGAGTACCAGCCCCAGCATTTT.

For the CDR3, the DNA is TGCGCCAGCAGCTGGGGGACAGGAAGCTCCTACGAGCAGTACTTC. It codes for CASSWGTGSSYEQYF. This chain links TRBV5-1 with TRBJ2-7; 8 nucleotides agree with TRBD1. The length of the CDR3 is 15 residues. The trim removed 3 bases at V and 0 bases at J, leaving 5 bases unmatched. In germline, CDR1 is SGHRS, CDR2 YFSETQ.